This T cell receptor (beta chain) is from a study of CD8 T cells in Susac syndrome. Regarding the study as a whole: The study recognized that its TCR sequencing and HLA analysis covered a relatively small number of individuals.

This CDR3 comprises 15 residues. The trim removed 0 bases at V and 4 bases at J, leaving 5 bases unmatched. Germline V gives CDR1 GTSNPN, CDR2 SVGIG (reference sequence). Random hexamers were used to reverse transcribe an amount of 0.5 to 1 ug RNA. The amplification used immunoSEQ multiplex PCR on TCR beta CDR3; it spanned 54 Vbeta and 13 Jbeta. TCRdb re-called the immunoSEQ multiplex PCR reads through MiXCR, storing one row per CDR3 protein. Of about 400,000 distinct CDR3 sequences in the sample, approximately 85% were seen once. For this clonotype: Its matching antigen is unknown.

The chain couples TRBV30 to TRBJ2-1; 8 nucleotides match TRBD1. The specimen was CD8+ T cells from PBMCs. This TCR was recovered from a human donor with multiple sclerosis. CDR3 sequence: CAWSVGQDPYNEQFF. The CDR3 region has the DNA TGTGCCTGGAGTGTGGGACAGGACCCTTACAATGAGCAGTTCTTC.